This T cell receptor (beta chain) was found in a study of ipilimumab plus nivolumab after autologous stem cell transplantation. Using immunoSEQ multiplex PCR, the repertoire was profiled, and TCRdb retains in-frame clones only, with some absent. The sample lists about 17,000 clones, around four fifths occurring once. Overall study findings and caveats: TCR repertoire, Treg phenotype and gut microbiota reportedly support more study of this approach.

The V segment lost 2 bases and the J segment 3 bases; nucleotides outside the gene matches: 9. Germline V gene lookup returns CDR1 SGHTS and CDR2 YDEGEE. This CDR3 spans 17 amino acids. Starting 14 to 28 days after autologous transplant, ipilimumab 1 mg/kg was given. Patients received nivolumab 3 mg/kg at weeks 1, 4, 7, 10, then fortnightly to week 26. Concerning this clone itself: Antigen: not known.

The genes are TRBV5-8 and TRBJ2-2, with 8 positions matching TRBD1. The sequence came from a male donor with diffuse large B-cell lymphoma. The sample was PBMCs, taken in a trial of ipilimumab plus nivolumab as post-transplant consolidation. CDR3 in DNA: TGTGCCAGCAGCTTTAACCCGCAGACAGGGGACACCGGGGAGCTGTTTTTT. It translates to CASSFNPQTGDTGELFF. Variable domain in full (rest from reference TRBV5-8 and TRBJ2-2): EAGVTQSPTHLIKTRGQQATLRCSPISGHTSVYWYQQALGLGLQFLLWYDEGEERNRGNFPPRFSGRQFPNYSSELNVNALELEDSALYLCASSFNPQTGDTGELFFGEGSRLTVL.